Included here is one T cell receptor (beta chain) sequence, with context. What it binds is unknown. This sample was taken from a study of cytomegalovirus exposure and HLA in healthy donors. Study as a whole: Inside one of the first data releases sat about 85 million unique TCRs taken from HLA-typed donors. Study-level results: The study found most TCR sequences rare, yet found some public TCRs in many donors. Analyses of presence/absence relied on an assumption of roughly uniform sequencing depth across donors.

The PCR was carried out with 60 Vbeta primers and 13 Jbeta primers. Per the authors' pipeline: About 88 million unique TCR beta chains, roughly 11 million of them shared, were counted by a later analysis. Here immunoSEQ multiplex PCR was the method, and the copy in TCRdb shows in-frame clones only, minus some. V, J and clone size were drawn from that table, and D and trimming were deduced from the DNA. The sample contains some 150,000 clones, about four fifths of which appear only once. Trimming cost V 0 bases and J 10 bases, with 22 bases left between them. The CDR3 runs to 18 residues. Germline V gene lookup returns CDR1 SGHVS and CDR2 FQNEAQ.

The V gene is TRBV7-8, the J gene TRBJ1-6; D is perhaps TRBD1 (6 bases). Sequencing was carried out using PBMCs. The TCR was taken from a man aged 25-45 years in good health and CMV-seronegative. This chain's CDR3 is CASSLAHRAFTTLSPLHF. In DNA, the CDR3 is TGTGCCAGCAGCTTAGCGCACAGGGCATTCACGACCTTATCACCCCTCCACTTT.